This TCR beta chain was identified during a study of blood T cell repertoires in COVID-19. Whole-study context: COVID-19 samples, acute and convalescent, were from the United States, Italy and Spain. Sample material is recorded as cDNA or gDNA derived from T cells, B-cell-depleted T cells, or PBMCs.

How the authors handled the data: For nucleated cells, counts were estimated from reference gene primer amplification. The assay was immunoSEQ multiplex PCR, and TCRdb's table has in-frame clones only and misses some. V and J calls and clone size are those listed in that table; D and trimming were worked out from the DNA. This sample has about 71,000 clones, with about 80% found just once. Trimming at V came to 5 bases and at J to 2 bases, leaving 4 bases not matched to a gene. Germline V gives CDR1 MNHEY, CDR2 SVGAGI. The CDR3 covers 15 residues. The material sequenced was peripheral blood. The chain combines TRBV6-5 with TRBJ2-7, with 12 bases identical to TRBD2. The sequence derives from a woman of 80 years or more with acute or convalescent COVID-19. The CDR3 protein is CASSTGTSGPYEQYF. The CDR3 nucleotides read TGTGCCAGCAGTACCGGGACTAGCGGGCCCTACGAGCAGTACTTC.